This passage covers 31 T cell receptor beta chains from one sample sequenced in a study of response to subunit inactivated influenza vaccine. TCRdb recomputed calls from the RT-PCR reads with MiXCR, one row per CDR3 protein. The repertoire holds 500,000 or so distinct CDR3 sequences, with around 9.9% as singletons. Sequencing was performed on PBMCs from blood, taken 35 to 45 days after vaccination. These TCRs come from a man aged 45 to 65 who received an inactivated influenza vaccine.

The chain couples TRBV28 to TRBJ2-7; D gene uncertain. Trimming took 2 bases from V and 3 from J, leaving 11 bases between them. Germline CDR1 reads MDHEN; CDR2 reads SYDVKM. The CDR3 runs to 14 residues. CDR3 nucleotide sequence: TGTGCCAGCAGTTTAGGTCTAGGAGACTACGAGCAGTACTTC. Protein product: CASSLGLGDYEQYF.

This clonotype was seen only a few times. CDR3 sequence reads: CASSLAPGRGSYNEQFF. In DNA form, the CDR3 reads TGTGCCAGCAGCTTAGCTCCGGGGCGGGGCTCCTACAATGAGCAGTTCTTC. The rearrangement links TRBV7-7 to TRBJ2-1; tentative D call: TRBD2 (6 bases). The CDR3 extends over 17 amino acids. Germline V CDR1 and CDR2: SSHAT, FNYEAQ (reference sequence). Trimming removed 0 bases from V and 0 bases from J, with 12 bases in between.

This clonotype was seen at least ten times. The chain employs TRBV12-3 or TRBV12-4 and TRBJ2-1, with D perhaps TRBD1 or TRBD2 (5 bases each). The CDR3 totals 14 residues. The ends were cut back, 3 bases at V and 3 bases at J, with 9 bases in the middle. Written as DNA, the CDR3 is TGTGCCAGCAGTTTTCTGGGGGTCTACAATGAGCAGTTCTTC. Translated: CASSFLGVYNEQFF.

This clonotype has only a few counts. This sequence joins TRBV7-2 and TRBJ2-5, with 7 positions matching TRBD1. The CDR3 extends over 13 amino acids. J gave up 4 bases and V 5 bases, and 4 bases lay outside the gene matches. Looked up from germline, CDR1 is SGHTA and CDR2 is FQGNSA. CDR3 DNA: TGTGCCAGCAGCCGAACAGGGGCAGAGACCCAGTACTTC. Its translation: CASSRTGAETQYF.

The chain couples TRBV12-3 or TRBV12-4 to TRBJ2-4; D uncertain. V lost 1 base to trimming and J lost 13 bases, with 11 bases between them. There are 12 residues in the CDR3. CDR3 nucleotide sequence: TGTGCCAGCAGTTTAGTATCTTCCGGGCAGTACTTC. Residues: CASSLVSSGQYF.

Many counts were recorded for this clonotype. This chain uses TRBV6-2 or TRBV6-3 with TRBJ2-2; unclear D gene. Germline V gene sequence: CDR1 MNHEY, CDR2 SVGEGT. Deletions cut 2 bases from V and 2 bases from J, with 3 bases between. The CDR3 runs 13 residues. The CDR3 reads CASSYINTGELFF. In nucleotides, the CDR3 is TGTGCCAGCAGTTACATAAACACCGGGGAGCTGTTTTTT.

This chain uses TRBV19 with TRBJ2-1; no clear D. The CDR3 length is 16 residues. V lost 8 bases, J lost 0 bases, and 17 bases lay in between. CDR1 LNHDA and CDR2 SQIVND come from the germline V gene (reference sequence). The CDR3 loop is CASSQSWVISYNEQFF. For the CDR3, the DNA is TGTGCCAGTTCCCAGTCTTGGGTAATCTCCTACAATGAGCAGTTCTTC.

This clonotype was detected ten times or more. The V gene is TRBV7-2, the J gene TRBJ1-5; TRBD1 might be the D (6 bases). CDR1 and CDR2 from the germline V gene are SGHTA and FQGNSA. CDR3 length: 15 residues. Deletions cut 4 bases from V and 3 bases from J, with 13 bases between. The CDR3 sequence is CASSWVGGANQPQHF. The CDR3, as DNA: TGTGCCAGCAGCTGGGTCGGGGGGGCCAATCAGCCCCAGCATTTT.

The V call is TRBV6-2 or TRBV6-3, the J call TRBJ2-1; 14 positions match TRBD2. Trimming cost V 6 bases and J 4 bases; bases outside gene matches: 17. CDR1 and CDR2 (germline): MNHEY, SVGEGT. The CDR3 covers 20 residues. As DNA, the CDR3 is TGTGCCAGCAGCCAACTTGGGGGACTAGCGGGGGCCTCGTATTACAATGAGCAGTTCTTC. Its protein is CASSQLGGLAGASYYNEQFF.

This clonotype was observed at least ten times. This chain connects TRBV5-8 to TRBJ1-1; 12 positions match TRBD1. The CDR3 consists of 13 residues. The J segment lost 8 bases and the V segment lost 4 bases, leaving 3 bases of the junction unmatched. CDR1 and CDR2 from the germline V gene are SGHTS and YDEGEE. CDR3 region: CASSAGQGAEAFF. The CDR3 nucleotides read TGTGCCAGCAGCGCGGGACAGGGGGCGGAAGCTTTCTTT.

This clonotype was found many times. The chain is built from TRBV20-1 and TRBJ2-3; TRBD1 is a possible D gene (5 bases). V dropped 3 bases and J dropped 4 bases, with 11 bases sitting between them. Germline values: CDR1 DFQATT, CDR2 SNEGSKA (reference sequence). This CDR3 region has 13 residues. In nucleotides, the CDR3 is TGCAGTGCTAGGTATCAGGGTTCAGATACGCAGTATTTT. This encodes CSARYQGSDTQYF.

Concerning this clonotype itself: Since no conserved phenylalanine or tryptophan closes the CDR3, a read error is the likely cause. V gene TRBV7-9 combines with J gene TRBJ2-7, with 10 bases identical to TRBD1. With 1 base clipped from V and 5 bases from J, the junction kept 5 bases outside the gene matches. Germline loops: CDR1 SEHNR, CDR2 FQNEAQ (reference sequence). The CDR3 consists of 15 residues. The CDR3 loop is CASSLGSGTGDEQYL. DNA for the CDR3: TGTGCCAGCAGCTTAGGCTCCGGGACAGGGGACGAGCAGTACCTC.

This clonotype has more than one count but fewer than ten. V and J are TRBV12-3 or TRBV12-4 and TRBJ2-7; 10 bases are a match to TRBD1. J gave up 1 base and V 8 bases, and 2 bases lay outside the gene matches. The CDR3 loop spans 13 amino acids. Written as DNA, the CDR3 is TGTGCCAGCGGACAGGGGGTTTCCTACGAGCAGTACTTC. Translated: CASGQGVSYEQYF.

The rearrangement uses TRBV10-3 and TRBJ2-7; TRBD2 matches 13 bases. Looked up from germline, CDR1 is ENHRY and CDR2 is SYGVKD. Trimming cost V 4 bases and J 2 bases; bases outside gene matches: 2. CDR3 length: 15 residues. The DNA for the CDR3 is TGTGCCATCAGTGGTGGGACTAGCGGGGCCTACGAGCAGTACTTC. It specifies CAISGGTSGAYEQYF.

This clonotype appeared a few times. The CDR3 DNA is TGTGCCAGCAGCACTAGCGGGGGCATCGATACGCAGTATTTT. Protein product: CASSTSGGIDTQYF. The chain is built from TRBV11-2 and TRBJ2-3; TRBD2 aligns across 11 bases. V lost 5 bases and J lost 6; bases outside the gene matches: 4. Germline V lookup: CDR1 SGHAT, CDR2 FQNNGV. This CDR3 spans 14 amino acids.

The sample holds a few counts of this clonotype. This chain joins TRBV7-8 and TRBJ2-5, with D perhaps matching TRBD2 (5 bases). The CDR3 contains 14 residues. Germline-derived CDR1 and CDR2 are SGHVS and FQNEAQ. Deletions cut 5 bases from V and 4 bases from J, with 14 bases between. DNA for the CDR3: TGTGCCAGCAGCCCTAGGCAGGCGGGAGAGACCCAGTACTTC. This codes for CASSPRQAGETQYF.

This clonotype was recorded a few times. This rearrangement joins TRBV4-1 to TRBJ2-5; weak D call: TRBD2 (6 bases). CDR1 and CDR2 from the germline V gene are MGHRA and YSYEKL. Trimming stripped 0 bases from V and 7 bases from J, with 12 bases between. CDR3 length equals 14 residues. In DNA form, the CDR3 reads TGCGCCAGCAGCCAAGAGGGCGTCGGGAGGACCCAGTACTTC. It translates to CASSQEGVGRTQYF.

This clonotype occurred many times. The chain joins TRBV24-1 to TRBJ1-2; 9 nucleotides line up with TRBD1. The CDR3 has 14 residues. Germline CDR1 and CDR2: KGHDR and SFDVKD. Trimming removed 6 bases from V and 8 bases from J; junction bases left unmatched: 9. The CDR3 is CATSSADRGGGYTF. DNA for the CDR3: TGTGCCACCAGTTCAGCGGACAGGGGAGGAGGCTACACCTTC.

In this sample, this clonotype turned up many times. CDR3 coding DNA: TGTGCCAGCAGGTTACTCAGCTCCTACGAGCAGTACTTC. This codes for CASRLLSSYEQYF. V usage is TRBV11-2 and J usage is TRBJ2-7; D not resolved. V lost 6 bases and J 0 bases, leaving 9 bases between the germline ends. The V gene's germline CDR1 is SGHAT and CDR2 FQNNGV. CDR3 length: 13 residues.

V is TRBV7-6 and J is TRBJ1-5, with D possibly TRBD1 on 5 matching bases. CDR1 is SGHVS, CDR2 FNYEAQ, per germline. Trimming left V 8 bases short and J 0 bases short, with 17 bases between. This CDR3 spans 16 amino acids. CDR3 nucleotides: TGTGCCAGCGAGGACAAGCGACATACTAGCAATCAGCCCCAGCATTTT. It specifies CASEDKRHTSNQPQHF.

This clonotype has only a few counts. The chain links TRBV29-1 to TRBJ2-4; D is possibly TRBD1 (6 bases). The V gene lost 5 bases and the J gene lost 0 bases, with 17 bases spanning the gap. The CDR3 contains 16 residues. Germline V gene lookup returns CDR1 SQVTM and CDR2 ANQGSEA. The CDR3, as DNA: TGCAGCGTTAGACGGGGCGGACAGCAAGCCAAAAACATTCAGTACTTC. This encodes CSVRRGGQQAKNIQYF.

The CDR3 DNA follows: TGTGCCAGCAGTTTATACGGGGGGTACAATGAGCAGTTCTTC. Its translation: CASSLYGGYNEQFF. V is TRBV28 and J is TRBJ2-1; 7 bases are a match to TRBD2. Per germline, CDR1 MDHEN and CDR2 SYDVKM. V shed 1 base and J 4 bases; nucleotides not matched to a gene: 1. This CDR3 region has 14 residues.

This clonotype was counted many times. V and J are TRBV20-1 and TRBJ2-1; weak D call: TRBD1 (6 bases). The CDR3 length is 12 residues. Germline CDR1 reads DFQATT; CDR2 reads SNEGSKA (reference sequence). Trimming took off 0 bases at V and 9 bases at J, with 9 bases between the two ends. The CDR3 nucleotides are TGCAGTGCTAGAGACCTGGACAGTGAGCAGTTCTTC. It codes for CSARDLDSEQFF.

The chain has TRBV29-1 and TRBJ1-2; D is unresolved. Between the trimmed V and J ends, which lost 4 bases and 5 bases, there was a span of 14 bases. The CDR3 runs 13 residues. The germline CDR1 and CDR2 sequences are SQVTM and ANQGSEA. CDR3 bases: TGCAGCGTTGCCAGGTCGGGCTCGTATGGCTACACCTTC. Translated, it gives CSVARSGSYGYTF.

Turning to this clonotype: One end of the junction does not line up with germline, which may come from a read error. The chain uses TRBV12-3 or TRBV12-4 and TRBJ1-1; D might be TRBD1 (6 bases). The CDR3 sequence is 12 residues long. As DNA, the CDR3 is TGTGCCAGCAGTTTTCAGGGGACTGAATCTTTCTTT. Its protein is CASSFQGTESFF.

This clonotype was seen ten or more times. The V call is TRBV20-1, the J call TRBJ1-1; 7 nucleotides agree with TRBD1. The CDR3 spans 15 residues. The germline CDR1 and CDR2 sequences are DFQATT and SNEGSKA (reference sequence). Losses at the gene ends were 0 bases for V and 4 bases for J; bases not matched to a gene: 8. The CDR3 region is CSARDRGDSGTEAFF. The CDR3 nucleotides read TGCAGTGCTAGAGATCGAGGGGACAGCGGCACTGAAGCTTTCTTT.

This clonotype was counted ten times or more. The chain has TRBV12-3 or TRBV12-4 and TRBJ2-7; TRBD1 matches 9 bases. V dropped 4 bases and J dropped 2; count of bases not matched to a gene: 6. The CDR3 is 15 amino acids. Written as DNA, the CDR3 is TGTGCCAGCAGTTACGGGGACAGGGAGACCTACGAGCAGTACTTC. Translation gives CASSYGDRETYEQYF.

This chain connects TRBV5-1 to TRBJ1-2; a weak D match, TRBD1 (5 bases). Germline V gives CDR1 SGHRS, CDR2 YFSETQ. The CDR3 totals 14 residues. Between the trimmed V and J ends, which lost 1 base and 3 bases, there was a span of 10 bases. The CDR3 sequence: CASSLSGAYYGYTF. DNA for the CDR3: TGCGCCAGCAGCTTGAGCGGGGCTTACTATGGCTACACCTTC.

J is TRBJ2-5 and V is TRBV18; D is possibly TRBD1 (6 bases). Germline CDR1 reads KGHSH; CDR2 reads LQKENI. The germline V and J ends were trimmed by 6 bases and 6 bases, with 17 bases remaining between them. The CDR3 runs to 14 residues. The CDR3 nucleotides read TGTGCCAGCTCCCTCGGGCGACAGGAACAGACCCAGTACTTC. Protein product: CASSLGRQEQTQYF.

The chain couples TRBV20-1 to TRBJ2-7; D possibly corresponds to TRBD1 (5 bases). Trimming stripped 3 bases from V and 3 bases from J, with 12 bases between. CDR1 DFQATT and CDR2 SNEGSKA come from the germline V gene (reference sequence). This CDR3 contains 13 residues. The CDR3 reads CSASAGLGYEQYF. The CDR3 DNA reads TGCAGTGCTAGTGCAGGGCTTGGCTACGAGCAGTACTTC.

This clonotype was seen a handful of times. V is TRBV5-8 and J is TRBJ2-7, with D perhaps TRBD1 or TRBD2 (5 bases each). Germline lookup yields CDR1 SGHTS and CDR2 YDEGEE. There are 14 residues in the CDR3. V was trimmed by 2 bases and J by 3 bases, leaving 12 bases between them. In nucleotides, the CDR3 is TGTGCCAGCAGCTTTAAGGGGACGGACTACGAGCAGTACTTC. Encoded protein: CASSFKGTDYEQYF.